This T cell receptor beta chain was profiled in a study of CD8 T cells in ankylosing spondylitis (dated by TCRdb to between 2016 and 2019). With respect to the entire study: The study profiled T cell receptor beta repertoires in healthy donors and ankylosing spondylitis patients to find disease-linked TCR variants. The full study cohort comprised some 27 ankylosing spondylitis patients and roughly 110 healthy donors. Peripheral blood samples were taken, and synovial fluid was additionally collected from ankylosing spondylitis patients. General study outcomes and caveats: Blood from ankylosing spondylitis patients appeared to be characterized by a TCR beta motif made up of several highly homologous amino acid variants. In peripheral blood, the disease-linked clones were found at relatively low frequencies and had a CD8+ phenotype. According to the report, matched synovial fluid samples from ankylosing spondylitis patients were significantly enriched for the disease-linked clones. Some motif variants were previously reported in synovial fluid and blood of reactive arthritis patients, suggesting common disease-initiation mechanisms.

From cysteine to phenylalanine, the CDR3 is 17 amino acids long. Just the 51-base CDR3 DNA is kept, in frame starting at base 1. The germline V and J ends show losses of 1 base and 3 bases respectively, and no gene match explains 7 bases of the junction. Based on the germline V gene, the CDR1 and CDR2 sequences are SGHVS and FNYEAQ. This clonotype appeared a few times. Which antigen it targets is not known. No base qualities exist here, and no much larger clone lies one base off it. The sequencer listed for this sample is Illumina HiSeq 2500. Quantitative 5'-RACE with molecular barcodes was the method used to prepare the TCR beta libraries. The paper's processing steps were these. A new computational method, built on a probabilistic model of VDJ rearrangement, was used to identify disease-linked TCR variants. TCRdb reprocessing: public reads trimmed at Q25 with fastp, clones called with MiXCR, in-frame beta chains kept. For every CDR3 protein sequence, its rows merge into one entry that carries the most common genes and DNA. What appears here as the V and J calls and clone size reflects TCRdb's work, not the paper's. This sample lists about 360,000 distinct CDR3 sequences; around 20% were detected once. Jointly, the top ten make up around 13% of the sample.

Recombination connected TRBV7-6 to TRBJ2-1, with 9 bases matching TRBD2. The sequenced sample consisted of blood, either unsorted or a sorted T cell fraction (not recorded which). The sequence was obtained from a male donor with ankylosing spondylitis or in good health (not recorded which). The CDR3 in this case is CASSLGLAGSHYNEQFF. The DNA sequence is TGTGCCAGCAGCTTAGGGCTAGCGGGGTCCCACTACAATGAGCAGTTCTTC.